This TCR beta chain was recovered during a study of OX40 agonist ivuxolimab in advanced cancers. The repertoire was sequenced with immunoSEQ multiplex PCR; TCRdb's copy has only in-frame clones and lacks some. The sample consists of tens of thousands of clones, roughly nine tenths of them appearing once. V dropped 5 bases and J dropped 4; count of bases not matched to a gene: 5. The CDR3 runs to 14 residues. Germline CDR1 and CDR2: MNHEY and SMNVEV (reference sequence). Sequenced here: CD4+ or CD8+ T cells sorted from blood, sampled in a trial of the OX40 agonist ivuxolimab. The clonotype was recovered from an adult with an advanced solid tumor such as melanoma, head and neck, liver or kidney cancer. The chain employs TRBV27 and TRBJ1-3, with 7 bases that match TRBD1. CDR3 sequence: CASSMTGLGNTIYF. DNA for the CDR3: TGTGCCAGCAGTATGACAGGGTTGGGAAACACCATATATTTT.